Listed here is a single TCR beta chain. These data originate in a study of radiotherapy plus CTLA-4 blockade in lung cancer. Study at large: Among all patients, about 19% showed objective responses, while 30% to 35% had disease control.

The protocol was immunoSEQ multiplex PCR, while the TCRdb copy is restricted to in-frame clones and leaves out a portion. This table has roughly 110,000 clones, 85% to 90% appearing once. In chemo-refractory metastatic non-small-cell lung cancer, patients got ipilimumab CTLA-4 blockade together with focal radiation. The source was peripheral blood, collected from a patient treated with radiotherapy plus ipilimumab. This TCR was recovered from a human donor with non-small cell lung cancer that progressed on radiotherapy plus ipilimumab. Some clones in this sample may be carry-over from other donors' samples.

The CDR3 protein is CASNLGGLFYEQYF. CDR3 coding DNA: TGTGCCAGCAACCTAGGAGGGTTGTTCTACGAGCAGTACTTC. The chain carries TRBV5-5 and TRBJ2-5; TRBD2 might be the D (6 bases). Gene TRBJ2-7 matches the end of the DNA better, so the J call may be wrong. Germline loops: CDR1 SGHKS, CDR2 YYEKEE (reference sequence). The CDR3 consists of 14 residues.